The rows below give T cell receptor beta chains drawn from one sample of a study of prognosis after radiotherapy for stage I lung cancer. Each CDR3 protein is one row after TCRdb ran MiXCR on the multiplex PCR reads. The table lists some 14,000 distinct CDR3 sequences, roughly a third of them singletons. The starting material was PBMCs, obtained before or after stereotactic body radiation therapy (not recorded which). The receptors were sampled from a donor over 45 with non-small cell lung cancer. Each CDR3 is given without its conserved first and last residue. A D gene is named only where the DNA matches it firmly.

J | D | V | CDR3
TRBJ2-5 | TRBD2 | TRBV20-1 | SATGSLAEGETQY
TRBJ2-1 | NA | TRBV15 | ATGQTFYNEQF
TRBJ1-2 | NA | TRBV6-8 | ASSDSHYGYT
TRBJ2-1 | NA | TRBV2 | ASMSASQVYNEQF
TRBJ1-2 | NA | TRBV20-1 | SATGGVRRGYT
TRBJ1-2 | NA | TRBV7-2 | ASSIDPLSGGYT
TRBJ1-2 | TRBD1 | TRBV6-2/TRBV6-3 | TSSERQGVYGYT
TRBJ1-2 | NA | TRBV11-2 | ASSLPTVWYGYT
TRBJ2-2 | NA | TRBV7-9 | ASSSILGELF
TRBJ2-1 | NA | TRBV7-2 | ASSPSAGSYNVQF
TRBJ1-3 | TRBD1 | TRBV20-1 | SASDDRASGNTIY
TRBJ2-2 | NA | TRBV18 | ASPGEGLLTGELF
TRBJ2-1 | NA | TRBV5-1 | ASSLDDNEQF
TRBJ2-7 | NA | TRBV5-4 | ASSLADSAYEQY
TRBJ2-7 | NA | TRBV9 | ASSVGPRGSQYEQY
TRBJ2-7 | NA | TRBV5-1 | ASSFGGSLYEQY
TRBJ1-5 | NA | TRBV28 | ASSGARGTYQPQH
TRBJ1-5 | TRBD1 | TRBV27 | ASSSLDRGGNQPQH
TRBJ1-1 | NA | TRBV2 | AGRDRNTEAF
TRBJ2-7 | NA | TRBV28 | ASLGSAYRSYEQY
TRBJ2-3 | TRBD1 | TRBV7-3 | ASSLWSDRGADTQY
TRBJ2-3 | NA | TRBV7-2 | ASSLLGWPTDTQY
TRBJ1-6 | NA | TRBV20-1 | STQDTLNSPLH
TRBJ1-2 | TRBD1 | TRBV7-8 | ASSLGQGGYT
TRBJ1-1 | NA | TRBV27 | ASSSEGGVEAF
TRBJ2-7 | TRBD1 | TRBV4-1 | ASSQEGQLNEQY
TRBJ2-7 | TRBD1 | TRBV5-1 | ASSLALQGSYEQY
TRBJ1-3 | NA | TRBV19 | ASRSVSWNTGNTIY
TRBJ2-1 | NA | TRBV9 | ASSDPEGGNEQF
TRBJ2-2 | NA | TRBV25-1 | ASRAGPGELF
TRBJ2-7 | NA | TRBV6-1 | ASNSSYEQY
TRBJ1-1 | NA | TRBV11-2 | ASSLDKGLNTEAF
TRBJ2-2 | TRBD2 | TRBV30 | AWRMAGANTGELF
TRBJ2-6 | NA | TRBV28 | ASSRKRSSGANVLT
TRBJ1-3 | NA | TRBV10-3 | AISEGGNTIY
TRBJ1-6 | TRBD1 | TRBV19 | ASTVEGANSPLH
TRBJ2-2 | NA | TRBV6-8 | ASRITAHTGELF
TRBJ2-5 | NA | TRBV20-1 | SARDPRTTHLETQY
TRBJ2-1 | NA | TRBV6-1 | ASRGGGNEQF
TRBJ1-4 | NA | TRBV18 | ASSEQNEKLF
TRBJ2-6 | NA | TRBV5-1 | ARSLAGTGANVLT
TRBJ2-7 | NA | TRBV5-6 | ASSSAQASQQY
TRBJ2-3 | NA | TRBV11-2 | ASSRELADTQY
TRBJ1-2 | TRBD1 | TRBV30 | AWGAGGGYT
TRBJ2-5 | TRBD2 | TRBV20-1 | SAKEDGAGGPD
TRBJ1-2 | TRBD1 | TRBV20-1 | SAGDRGARGYT
TRBJ1-5 | TRBD1 | TRBV5-1 | ASSLVAGGGQPQH
TRBJ2-1 | TRBD2 | TRBV5-1 | ASSQSGGPYNEQF
TRBJ2-7 | NA | TRBV30 | AWSPQGYEQY
TRBJ1-5 | TRBD1 | TRBV28 | SSSRWTGGNQPQH